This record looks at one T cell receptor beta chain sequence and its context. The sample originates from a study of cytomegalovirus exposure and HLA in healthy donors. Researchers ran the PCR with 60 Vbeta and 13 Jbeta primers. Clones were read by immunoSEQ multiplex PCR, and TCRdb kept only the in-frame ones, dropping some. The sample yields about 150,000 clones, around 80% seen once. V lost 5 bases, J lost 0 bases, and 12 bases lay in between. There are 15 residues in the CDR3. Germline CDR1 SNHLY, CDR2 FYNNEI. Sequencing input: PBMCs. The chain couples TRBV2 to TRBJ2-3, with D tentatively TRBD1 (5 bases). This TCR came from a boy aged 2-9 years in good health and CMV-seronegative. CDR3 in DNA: TGTGCCAGCAGTCCGACAGAATTCAGCACAGATACGCAGTATTTT. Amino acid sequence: CASSPTEFSTDTQYF.